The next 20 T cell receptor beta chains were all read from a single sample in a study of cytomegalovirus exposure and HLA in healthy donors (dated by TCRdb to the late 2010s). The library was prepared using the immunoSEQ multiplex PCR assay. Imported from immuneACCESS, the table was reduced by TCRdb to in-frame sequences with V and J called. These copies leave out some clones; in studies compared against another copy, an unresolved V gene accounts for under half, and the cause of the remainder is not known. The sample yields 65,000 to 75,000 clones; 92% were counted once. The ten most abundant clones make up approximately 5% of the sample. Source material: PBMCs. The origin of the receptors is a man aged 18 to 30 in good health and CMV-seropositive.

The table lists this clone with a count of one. CDR3 sequence: CATSQGNTIYF. CDR3 coding DNA: TGTGCCACCAGTCAGGGAAACACCATATATTTT. This chain links TRBV15 with TRBJ1-3; D is unresolved. The CDR3 consists of 11 residues. Trimming took off 6 bases at V and 4 bases at J, with 4 bases between the two ends. CDR1 LNHNV and CDR2 YYDKDF come from the germline V gene (reference sequence).

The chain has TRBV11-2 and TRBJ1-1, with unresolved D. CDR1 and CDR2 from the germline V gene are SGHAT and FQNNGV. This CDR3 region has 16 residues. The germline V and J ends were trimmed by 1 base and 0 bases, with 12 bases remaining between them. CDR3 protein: CASSLGLGAMNTEAFF. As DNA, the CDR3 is TGTGCCAGCAGCTTAGGGCTCGGAGCCATGAACACTGAAGCTTTCTTT.

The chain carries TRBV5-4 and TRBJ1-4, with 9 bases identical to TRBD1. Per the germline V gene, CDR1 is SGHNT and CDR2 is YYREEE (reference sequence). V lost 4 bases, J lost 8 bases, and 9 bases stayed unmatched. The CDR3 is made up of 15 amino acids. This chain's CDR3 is CASSDTDRGVEKLFF. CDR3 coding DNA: TGTGCCAGCAGCGACACGGACAGGGGTGTGGAAAAACTGTTTTTT.

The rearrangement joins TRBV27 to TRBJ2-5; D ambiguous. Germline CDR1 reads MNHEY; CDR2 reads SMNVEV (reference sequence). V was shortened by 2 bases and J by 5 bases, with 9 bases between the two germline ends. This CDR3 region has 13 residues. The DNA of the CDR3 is TGTGCCAGCAGTTTAATCCCTGGCGAGACCCAGTACTTC. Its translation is CASSLIPGETQYF.

DNA of the CDR3: TGTGCCAGCAGCTTAACTCTCGGTGCAGATACGCAGTATTTT. Protein product: CASSLTLGADTQYF. V is TRBV7-9 and J is TRBJ2-3; D not certain. Germline V gene data show CDR1 as SEHNR and CDR2 as FQNEAQ (reference sequence). CDR3 size: 14 residues. Trimming took off 2 bases at V and 4 bases at J, with 10 bases between the two ends.

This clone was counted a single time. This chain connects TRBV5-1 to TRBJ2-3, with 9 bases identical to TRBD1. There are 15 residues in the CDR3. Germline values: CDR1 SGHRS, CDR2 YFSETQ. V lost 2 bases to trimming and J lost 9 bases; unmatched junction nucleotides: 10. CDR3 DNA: TGCGCCAGCAGCTTTGGGACGGACAGGGGAAACACGCAGTATTTT. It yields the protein CASSFGTDRGNTQYF.

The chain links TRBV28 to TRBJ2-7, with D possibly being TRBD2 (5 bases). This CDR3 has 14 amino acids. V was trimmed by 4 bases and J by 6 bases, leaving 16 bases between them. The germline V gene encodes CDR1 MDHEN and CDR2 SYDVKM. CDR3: CASSSYPGWGEQYF. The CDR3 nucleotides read TGTGCCAGCAGTTCTTACCCGGGGTGGGGCGAGCAGTACTTC.

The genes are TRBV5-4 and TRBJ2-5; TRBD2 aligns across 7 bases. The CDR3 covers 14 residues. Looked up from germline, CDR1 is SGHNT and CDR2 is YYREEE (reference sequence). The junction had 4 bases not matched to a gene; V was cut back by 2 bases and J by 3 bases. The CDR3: CASSLGGSEETQYF. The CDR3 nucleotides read TGTGCCAGCAGCTTAGGCGGGAGCGAAGAGACCCAGTACTTC.

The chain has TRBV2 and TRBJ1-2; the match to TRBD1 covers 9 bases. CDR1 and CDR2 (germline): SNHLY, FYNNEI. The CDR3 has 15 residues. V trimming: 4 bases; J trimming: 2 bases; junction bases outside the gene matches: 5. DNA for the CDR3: TGTGCCAGCAGTGTACCCGGGACAGGGAACTATGGCTACACCTTC. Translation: CASSVPGTGNYGYTF.

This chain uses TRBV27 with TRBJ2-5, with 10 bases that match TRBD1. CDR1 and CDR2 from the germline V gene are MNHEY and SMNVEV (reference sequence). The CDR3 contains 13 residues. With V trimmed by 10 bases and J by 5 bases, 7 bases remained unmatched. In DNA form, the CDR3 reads TGTGCCACCCGACAGGGGGCTTGGGAGACCCAGTACTTC. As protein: CATRQGAWETQYF.

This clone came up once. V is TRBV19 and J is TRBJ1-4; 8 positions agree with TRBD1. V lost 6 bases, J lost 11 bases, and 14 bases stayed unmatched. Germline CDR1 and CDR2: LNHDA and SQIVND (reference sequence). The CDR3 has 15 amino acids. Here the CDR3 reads CASRSVGQGRNKLFF. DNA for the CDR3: TGTGCCAGTAGGAGCGTCGGACAGGGAAGGAATAAACTGTTTTTT.

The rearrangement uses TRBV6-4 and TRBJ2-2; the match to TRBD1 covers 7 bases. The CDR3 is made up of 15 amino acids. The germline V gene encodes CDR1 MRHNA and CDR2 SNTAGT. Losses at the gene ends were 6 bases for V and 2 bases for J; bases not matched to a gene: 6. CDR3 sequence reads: CASSEGAVNTGELFF. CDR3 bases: TGTGCCAGCAGCGAGGGGGCGGTCAACACCGGGGAGCTGTTTTTT.

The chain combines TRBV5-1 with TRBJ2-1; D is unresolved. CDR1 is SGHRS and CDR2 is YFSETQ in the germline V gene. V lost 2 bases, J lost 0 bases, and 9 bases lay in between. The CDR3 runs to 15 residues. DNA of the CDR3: TGCGCCAGCAGCTTATCGGCTAGCTCCTACAATGAGCAGTTCTTC. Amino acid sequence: CASSLSASSYNEQFF.

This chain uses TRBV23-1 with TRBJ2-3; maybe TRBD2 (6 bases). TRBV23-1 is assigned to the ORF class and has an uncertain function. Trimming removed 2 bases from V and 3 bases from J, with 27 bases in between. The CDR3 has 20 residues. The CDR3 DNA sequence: TGCGCCAGCAGTCAAATCTCCGAGGCGCTCCGGGACTGTTTTACAGATACGCAGTATTTT. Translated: CASSQISEALRDCFTDTQYF.

The CDR3 spells CASGSYGQGSYEQYF. The CDR3 DNA sequence: TGTGCCAGCGGTAGTTACGGACAGGGCTCCTACGAGCAGTACTTC. The chain joins TRBV27 to TRBJ2-7, with 8 nucleotides matching TRBD1. V lost 8 bases to trimming and J lost 0 bases; unmatched junction nucleotides: 9. Germline CDR1 and CDR2: MNHEY and SMNVEV (reference sequence). The CDR3 is made up of 15 amino acids.

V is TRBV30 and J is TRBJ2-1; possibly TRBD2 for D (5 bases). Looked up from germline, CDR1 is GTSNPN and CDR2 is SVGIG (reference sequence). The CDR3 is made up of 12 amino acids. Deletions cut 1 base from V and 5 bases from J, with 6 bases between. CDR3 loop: CAWSGRNNEQFF. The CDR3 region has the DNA TGTGCCTGGAGTGGGAGGAACAATGAGCAGTTCTTC.

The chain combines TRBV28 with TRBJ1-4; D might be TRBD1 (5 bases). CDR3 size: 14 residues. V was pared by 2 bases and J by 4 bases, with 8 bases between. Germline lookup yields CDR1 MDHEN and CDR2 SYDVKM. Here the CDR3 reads CASSLDRRNEKLFF. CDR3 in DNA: TGTGCCAGCAGTTTAGACAGACGTAATGAAAAACTGTTTTTT.

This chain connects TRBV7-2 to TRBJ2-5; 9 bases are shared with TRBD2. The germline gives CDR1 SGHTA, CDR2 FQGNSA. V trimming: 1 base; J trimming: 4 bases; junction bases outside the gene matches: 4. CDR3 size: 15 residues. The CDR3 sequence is CASSLVLAGRETQYF. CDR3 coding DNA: TGTGCCAGCAGCTTAGTTCTAGCGGGACGAGAGACCCAGTACTTC. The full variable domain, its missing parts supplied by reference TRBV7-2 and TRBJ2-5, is GAGVSQSPSNKVTEKGKDVELRCDPISGHTALYWYRQSLGQGLEFLIYFQGNSAPDKSGLPSDRFSAERTGGSVSTLTIQRTQQEDSAVYLCASSLVLAGRETQYFGPGTRLLVL.

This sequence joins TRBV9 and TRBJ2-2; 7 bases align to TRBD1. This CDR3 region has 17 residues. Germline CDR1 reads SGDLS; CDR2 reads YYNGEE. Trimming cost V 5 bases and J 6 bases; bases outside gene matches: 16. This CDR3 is CASSERGDRVMSGELFF. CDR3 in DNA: TGTGCCAGCAGTGAGAGAGGAGACAGGGTAATGTCCGGGGAGCTGTTTTTT. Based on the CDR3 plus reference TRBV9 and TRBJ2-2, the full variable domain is DSGVTQTPKHLITATGQRVTLRCSPRSGDLSVYWYQQSLDQGLQFLIQYYNGEERAKGNILERFSAQQFPDLHSELNLSSLELGDSALYFCASSERGDRVMSGELFFGEGSRLTVL.

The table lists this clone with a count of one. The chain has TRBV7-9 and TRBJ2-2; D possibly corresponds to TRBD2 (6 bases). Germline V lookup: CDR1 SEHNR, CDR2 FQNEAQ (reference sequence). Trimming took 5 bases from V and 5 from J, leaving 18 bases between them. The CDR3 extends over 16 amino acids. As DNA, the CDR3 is TGTGCCAGCAGCCGGGACTTTCCTTCTTATACCGGGGAGCTGTTTTTT. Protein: CASSRDFPSYTGELFF.